This TCR beta chain came from a study of blood T cells in healthy people across ages. The study's findings and limits: Per million T cells, TCR beta diversity dropped about linearly as age rose. Long-lived donors exceeded aged donors in naive CD4+ cells and diversity.

Sample-barcoded 5' priming and a J-beta primer mix drove a second PCR of about 6 to 12 cycles. With 12 random nucleotides, a template-switch adaptor tagged each individual cDNA molecule. TCRdb ran MiXCR on the 5' RACE reads and lists one entry per CDR3 protein. The sample carries 650,000 to 800,000 distinct CDR3 sequences, roughly 44% recorded once. Remarks on this clonotype: Its antigen is undetermined.

Total RNA extraction produced at least 6 micrograms (per sample) for the study. V was clipped by 4 bases and J by 9 bases, with 10 bases between them. CDR1 SGHDN and CDR2 FVKESK come from the germline V gene. This CDR3 comprises 13 residues. The TCR originated in a man between 60 and 70 years old in good health. The chain joins TRBV14 to TRBJ1-6; D is unresolved. Sequencing was carried out using blood. CDR3 bases: TGTGCCAGCAGCCTTAATACGGGTTCACCCCTCCACTTT. Translated: CASSLNTGSPLHF.